The source of this T cell receptor (beta chain) is a study of cytomegalovirus exposure and HLA in healthy donors. Study in general: Researchers found that less than 90% of 398 genotyped donors fell within the Caucasian-associated ancestry cluster.

This clone occurred a few times. Its specificity is unknown. V lost 3 bases and J 9 bases, leaving 8 bases between the germline ends. Germline V gives CDR1 LNHDA, CDR2 SQIVND (reference sequence). The CDR3 totals 12 residues. Study-level points and caveats: As a later analysis revealed, most CMV-associated TCR beta chains appeared HLA-restricted. Judged likely to be a sequencing artifact was a cluster of highly shared sequence variants. A later analysis linked a missense DCLRE1C variant to TCR beta V- and J-gene trimming.

The PCR had 60 Vbeta and 13 Jbeta primers. The assay was immunoSEQ multiplex PCR, and TCRdb's table has in-frame clones only and misses some. The table includes around 75,000 clones, approximately 78% detected once. The chain joins TRBV19 to TRBJ2-2; D ambiguous. The specimen sequenced was PBMCs. The sequence was obtained from a man aged 40-55 years in good health and CMV-seronegative. The CDR3 nucleotides read TGTGCCAGTAGTATGTGGGCCAGGGAGCTGTTTTTT. Protein product: CASSMWARELFF. The full variable domain, its missing parts supplied by reference TRBV19 and TRBJ2-2, is DGGITQSPKYLFRKEGQNVTLSCEQNLNHDAMYWYRQDPGQGLRLIYYSQIVNDFQKGDIAEGYSVSREKKESFPLTVTSAQKNPTAFYLCASSMWARELFFGEGSRLTVL.